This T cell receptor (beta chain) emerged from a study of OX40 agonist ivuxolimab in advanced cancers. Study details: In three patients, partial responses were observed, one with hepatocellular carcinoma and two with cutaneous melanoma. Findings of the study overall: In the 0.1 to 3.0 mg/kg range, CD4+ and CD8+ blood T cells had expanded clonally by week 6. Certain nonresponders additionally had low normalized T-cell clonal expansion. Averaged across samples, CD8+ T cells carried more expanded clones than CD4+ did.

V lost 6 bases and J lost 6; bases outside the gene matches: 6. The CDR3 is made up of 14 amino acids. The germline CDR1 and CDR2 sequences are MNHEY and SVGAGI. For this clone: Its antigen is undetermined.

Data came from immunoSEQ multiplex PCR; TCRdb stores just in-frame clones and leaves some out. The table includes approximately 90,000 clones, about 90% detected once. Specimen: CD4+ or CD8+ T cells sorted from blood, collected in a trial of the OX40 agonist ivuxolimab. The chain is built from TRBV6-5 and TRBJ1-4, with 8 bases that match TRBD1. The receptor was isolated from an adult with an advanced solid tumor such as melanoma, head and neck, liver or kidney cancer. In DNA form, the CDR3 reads TGTGCCAGCAGAGAGACAGGGGTGGATGAAAAACTGTTTTTT. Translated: CASRETGVDEKLFF.